A single sample is the source of the 32 T cell receptor beta chains below, sequenced in a study of blood T cell repertoires in COVID-19. Data came from immunoSEQ multiplex PCR; TCRdb stores just in-frame clones and leaves some out. This table holds 75,000 to 100,000 clones, around four fifths found once. Sequences were obtained from peripheral blood. These receptor sequences come from a human donor in a cohort sampled during active COVID-19.

V is TRBV6-5 and J is TRBJ1-1; possibly TRBD1 for D (5 bases). The CDR3 consists of 16 residues. Germline loops: CDR1 MNHEY, CDR2 SVGAGI. V was shortened by 4 bases and J by 2 bases, with 17 bases between the two germline ends. The CDR3 nucleotides read TGTGCCAGCAGTTTCCTTTGGGCAGGGTCAAACACTGAAGCTTTCTTT. This encodes CASSFLWAGSNTEAFF.

This clone was observed once. The chain joins TRBV19 to TRBJ1-1; TRBD1 matches 9 bases. J gave up 5 bases and V 3 bases, and 10 bases lay outside the gene matches. This CDR3 has 16 amino acids. Germline CDR1 reads LNHDA; CDR2 reads SQIVND (reference sequence). Here the CDR3 DNA reads TGTGCCAGTAGTATCCCCGGGACAGGGCCGAAAACTGAAGCTTTCTTT. Translation gives CASSIPGTGPKTEAFF.

The rearrangement links TRBV7-9 to TRBJ1-4, with 7 bases matching TRBD1. The CDR3 runs to 15 residues. Germline trimming cut 5 bases from V and 6 bases from J; bases unmatched to any gene: 9. From germline, CDR1 is SEHNR and CDR2 FQNEAQ (reference sequence). The CDR3 spells CASSQKTGMYEKLFF. CDR3 in DNA: TGTGCCAGCAGCCAGAAGACAGGGATGTATGAAAAACTGTTTTTT.

The rearrangement joins TRBV19 to TRBJ1-5; 8 nucleotides match TRBD1. The junction had 13 bases not matched to a gene; V was cut back by 9 bases and J by 6 bases. This CDR3 has 15 amino acids. Germline V gene lookup returns CDR1 LNHDA and CDR2 SQIVND (reference sequence). The CDR3 bases are TGTGCCAGCGGAAATGGACAGGGAGGGGTTCAGCCCCAGCATTTT. It specifies CASGNGQGGVQPQHF.

The V and J genes are TRBV19 and TRBJ1-2; 11 positions agree with TRBD1. This CDR3 region has 16 residues. CDR1 LNHDA and CDR2 SQIVND come from the germline V gene (reference sequence). V shed 4 bases and J 0 bases; nucleotides not matched to a gene: 4. CDR3 in amino acids: CASSTGQGATNYGYTF. The CDR3 region has the DNA TGTGCCAGTAGTACTGGACAGGGGGCGACTAACTATGGCTACACCTTC.

The chain recombines TRBV18 with TRBJ2-5; 7 bases match TRBD1. Germline lookup yields CDR1 KGHSH and CDR2 LQKENI. This CDR3 has 15 residues. The V gene end was trimmed by 4 bases and the J gene end by 2 bases; junction bases not matched to a gene: 7. As DNA, the CDR3 is TGTGCCAGCTCACTTCGACAGGGATTACAAGAGACCCAGTACTTC. Amino acid sequence: CASSLRQGLQETQYF.

This chain links TRBV13 with TRBJ2-3, with 11 nucleotides matching TRBD1. The germline V gene encodes CDR1 PRHDT and CDR2 FYEKMQ (reference sequence). Trimming cost V 5 bases and J 6 bases; bases outside gene matches: 4. The CDR3 loop spans 14 amino acids. This CDR3 is CASSNGQGADTQYF. The CDR3 bases are TGTGCCAGCAGCAACGGACAGGGGGCTGATACGCAGTATTTT. Variable domain in full (rest from reference TRBV13 and TRBJ2-3): AAGVIQSPRHLIKEKRETATLKCYPIPRHDTVYWYQQGPGQDPQFLISFYEKMQSDKGSIPDRFSAQQFSDYHSELNMSSLELGDSALYFCASSNGQGADTQYFGPGTRLTVL.

The V gene is TRBV23-1, the J gene TRBJ2-7; 7 bases are shared with TRBD1. TRBV23-1 is flagged as an ORF with uncertain function. CDR3 size: 13 residues. The V and J ends lost 7 bases and 7 bases, in that order; junction bases with no gene match: 10. The chain's CDR3 is CASTPGTDLEQYF. In DNA, the CDR3 is TGCGCCAGCACCCCGGGGACAGACTTAGAGCAGTACTTC.

This chain joins TRBV6-2 or TRBV6-3 and TRBJ2-3; D unclear. V was clipped by 2 bases and J by 2 bases, with 14 bases between them. The germline gives CDR1 MNHEY, CDR2 SVGEGT. This CDR3 contains 16 residues. This CDR3 is CASSYPHRLNTDTQYF. For the CDR3, the DNA is TGTGCCAGCAGTTACCCCCACCGTCTAAACACAGATACGCAGTATTTT.

V usage is TRBV5-1 and J usage is TRBJ1-2; D is ambiguous. Germline CDR1 SGHRS, CDR2 YFSETQ. The length of the CDR3 is 13 residues. V shed 0 bases and J shed 8 bases, with 11 bases lying between them. CDR3 sequence reads: CASSLDNNSGYTF. The CDR3 DNA follows: TGCGCCAGCAGCTTGGATAACAATAGCGGCTACACCTTC.

The chain joins TRBV3-1 (or the pseudogene TRBV3-2) to TRBJ1-1; the match to TRBD1 covers 7 bases. Germline CDR1 LGHDT, CDR2 YNNKEL (reference sequence). The CDR3 has 14 amino acids. The V and J ends lost 3 bases and 4 bases, in that order; junction bases with no gene match: 5. This chain's CDR3 is CASSHAGGGTEAFF. The CDR3 DNA is TGTGCCAGCAGCCATGCAGGGGGTGGCACTGAAGCTTTCTTT.

This clone showed up just once. This rearrangement joins TRBV7-2 to TRBJ2-7, with D possibly matching TRBD1 (7 bases). Trimming pared 4 bases from V and 0 bases from J, leaving 19 bases between. CDR1 and CDR2 from the germline V gene are SGHTA and FQGNSA. The CDR3 runs 17 residues. CDR3 sequence reads: CASSSPTGDRLSYEQYF. The CDR3 bases are TGTGCCAGCAGCTCCCCCACGGGGGACAGACTCTCCTACGAGCAGTACTTC.

This clone was picked up a small number of times. This sequence joins TRBV18 and TRBJ1-5, with D uncertain. CDR3 length: 14 residues. Trimming pared 5 bases from V and 0 bases from J, leaving 8 bases between. The V gene's germline CDR1 is KGHSH and CDR2 LQKENI. CDR3 sequence: CASSGENSNQPQHF. For the CDR3, the DNA is TGTGCCAGCTCAGGGGAGAATAGCAATCAGCCCCAGCATTTT.

The chain links TRBV6-5 to TRBJ2-3; weak D call: TRBD2 (6 bases). The V gene lost 5 bases and the J gene lost 2 bases, with 8 bases spanning the gap. Germline V CDR1 and CDR2: MNHEY, SVGAGI. This CDR3 has 13 residues. The CDR3, as DNA: TGTGCCAGCAGTCGGGACTTCACAGATACGCAGTATTTT. Amino acids: CASSRDFTDTQYF.

The rearrangement joins TRBV7-2 to TRBJ1-6; TRBD1 might be the D (5 bases). Deletions cut 3 bases from V and 9 bases from J, with 9 bases between. The CDR3 contains 13 residues. The germline CDR1 and CDR2 sequences are SGHTA and FQGNSA. Here the CDR3 reads CASSLAGFSPLHF. The CDR3 bases are TGTGCCAGCAGCTTGGCAGGGTTTTCACCCCTCCACTTT.

J is TRBJ2-5 and V is TRBV7-8; 13 bases line up with TRBD2. V was pared by 1 base and J by 11 bases, with 4 bases of the junction left unmatched. The CDR3 runs 14 residues. CDR1 and CDR2 from the germline V gene are SGHVS and FQNEAQ. This chain's CDR3 is CASSLGGTSGTQYF. The CDR3 DNA follows: TGTGCCAGCAGCTTAGGCGGGACTAGCGGGACTCAGTACTTC.

The chain has TRBV28 and TRBJ2-7; 8 bases fit TRBD1. CDR3 length: 14 amino acids. V trimming: 8 bases; J trimming: 0 bases; junction bases outside the gene matches: 6. Per germline, CDR1 MDHEN and CDR2 SYDVKM. The chain's CDR3 is CASRPDRGSYEQYF. The CDR3 DNA reads as TGTGCCAGCCGTCCAGACAGGGGCTCCTACGAGCAGTACTTC.

The J gene is TRBJ1-2, the V gene TRBV20-1, with D possibly TRBD1 on 6 matching bases. This CDR3 is built from 13 residues. The V end was cut by 3 bases, the J end by 2 bases, with 10 bases between. Germline CDR1 is DFQATT and CDR2 is SNEGSKA (reference sequence). The CDR3 reads CSASPGGNYGYTF. CDR3 bases: TGCAGTGCTAGTCCGGGGGGCAACTATGGCTACACCTTC.

This chain links TRBV7-9 with TRBJ1-2, with D maybe TRBD1 (6 bases). Trimming took 1 base from V and 8 from J, leaving 11 bases between them. The germline CDR1 and CDR2 sequences are SEHNR and FQNEAQ (reference sequence). The CDR3 totals 13 residues. The DNA of the CDR3 is TGTGCCAGCAGCTTAGTAGGGGGATACGGCTACACCTTC. As protein: CASSLVGGYGYTF. Filled out from reference TRBV7-9 and TRBJ1-2, the complete variable domain reads DTGVSQNPRHKITKRGQNVTFRCDPISEHNRLYWYRQTLGQGPEFLTYFQNEAQLEKSRLLSDRFSAERPKGSFSTLEIQRTEQGDSAMYLCASSLVGGYGYTFGSGTRLTVV.

The chain links TRBV19 to TRBJ2-7; 8 bases align to TRBD1. Germline V gene data show CDR1 as LNHDA and CDR2 as SQIVND (reference sequence). This CDR3 comprises 13 residues. V shed 5 bases and J 5 bases; nucleotides not matched to a gene: 5. CDR3 sequence: CASSPLTGDEQYF. CDR3 DNA: TGTGCCAGTAGTCCCCTGACAGGGGACGAGCAGTACTTC.

This clone was seen once. The rearrangement joins TRBV27 to TRBJ2-1, with D uncertain. Trimming shortened V by 7 bases and J by 0 bases, and 13 bases separated the two germline ends. The CDR3 is 15 amino acids. Looked up from germline, CDR1 is MNHEY and CDR2 is SMNVEV (reference sequence). CDR3 sequence: CASTPSGYSYNEQFF. CDR3 bases: TGTGCCAGCACCCCCTCCGGGTACTCCTACAATGAGCAGTTCTTC.

The CDR3 loop is CAWSVGTGGPLGELFF. Written as DNA, the CDR3 is TGTGCCTGGAGTGTCGGGACGGGGGGGCCCCTGGGGGAGCTGTTTTTT. The chain carries TRBV30 and TRBJ2-2, with 8 bases lining up with TRBD2. The CDR3 spans 16 residues. Germline CDR1 and CDR2: GTSNPN and SVGIG (reference sequence). V lost 0 bases and J lost 8; bases outside the gene matches: 11.

V usage is TRBV15 and J usage is TRBJ2-1; 11 nucleotides align to TRBD2. CDR1 LNHNV and CDR2 YYDKDF come from the germline V gene (reference sequence). The ends lost 0 bases at V and 3 bases at J; junction bases unmatched: 7. The CDR3 sequence is 18 residues long. CDR3 nucleotides: TGTGCCACCAGCAGAGAATTGCTAGCGGGGGGCCTCTACAATGAGCAGTTCTTC. This translates into CATSRELLAGGLYNEQFF.

This chain joins TRBV10-1 and TRBJ2-1; D is unclear. The CDR3 consists of 13 residues. Germline V gene data show CDR1 as WNHNN and CDR2 as SYGVQD (reference sequence). The germline V and J ends were trimmed by 3 bases and 10 bases, with 13 bases remaining between them. The CDR3 loop reads CASSDRRPQEQFF. Written as DNA, the CDR3 is TGCGCCAGCAGTGATAGGCGGCCCCAGGAGCAGTTCTTC.

The rearrangement joins TRBV4-1 to TRBJ2-1; possibly TRBD2 for D (6 bases). CDR3 length: 19 amino acids. Germline V CDR1 and CDR2: MGHRA, YSYEKL. The germline V and J ends were trimmed by 0 bases and 1 base, with 19 bases remaining between them. The CDR3, as DNA: TGCGCCAGCAGCCAAGATGAAGGGACGGGGGAGATTTCCTACAATGAGCAGTTCTTC. Its translation: CASSQDEGTGEISYNEQFF.

This clone was detected only once. V gene TRBV4-1 combines with J gene TRBJ2-7; 10 nucleotides align to TRBD1. In germline, CDR1 is MGHRA, CDR2 YSYEKL. V trimming: 1 base; J trimming: 6 bases; junction bases outside the gene matches: 12. This CDR3 is built from 17 residues. The CDR3: CASSQVGRDRGKSEQYF. The CDR3 region has the DNA TGCGCCAGCAGCCAAGTAGGACGGGACAGGGGCAAGAGCGAGCAGTACTTC.

V gene TRBV30 combines with J gene TRBJ1-5, with D tentatively TRBD1 (6 bases). The ends were cut back, 2 bases at V and 5 bases at J, with 10 bases in the middle. Germline CDR1 is GTSNPN and CDR2 is SVGIG (reference sequence). The CDR3 totals 13 residues. CDR3 amino acids: CAWSLGGDQPQHF. The CDR3 DNA sequence: TGTGCCTGGAGTTTAGGGGGGGATCAGCCCCAGCATTTT.

The V call is TRBV6-2 or TRBV6-3, the J call TRBJ2-7; tentatively, D is TRBD2 (5 bases). Germline loops: CDR1 MNHEY, CDR2 SVGEGT. The CDR3 runs to 14 residues. The V gene lost 5 bases and the J gene lost 4 bases, with 15 bases spanning the gap. CDR3 loop: CASSGGKKVYEQYF. The CDR3 region has the DNA TGTGCCAGCAGTGGAGGAAAAAAGGTTTACGAGCAGTACTTC.

V is TRBV11-3 and J is TRBJ1-4; 10 nucleotides line up with TRBD1. The CDR3 consists of 19 residues. V was pared by 4 bases and J by 2 bases, with 13 bases of the junction left unmatched. From germline, CDR1 is SGHNT and CDR2 YENEEA. CDR3 loop: CASSSRGTGELGTNEKLFF. As DNA, the CDR3 is TGTGCCAGCAGCTCTAGGGGGACAGGGGAGCTGGGCACTAATGAAAAACTGTTTTTT.

The chain carries TRBV5-6 and TRBJ2-2; 7 bases align to TRBD1. Trimming took 2 bases from V and 4 from J; bases not matched to a gene: 5. CDR1 and CDR2 from the germline V gene are SGHDT and YYEEEE. The CDR3 is 15 residues long. In DNA form, the CDR3 reads TGTGCCAGCAGCTTTTTTGACAGGGCCACCGGGGAGCTGTTTTTT. The encoded protein is CASSFFDRATGELFF.

This chain uses TRBV3-1 (or the pseudogene TRBV3-2) with TRBJ2-1; weak D call: TRBD2 (5 bases). With 3 bases removed from V and 16 bases from J, the gap between germline ends came to 25 bases. The length of the CDR3 is 15 residues. Germline V gene sequence: CDR1 LGHDT, CDR2 YNNKEL (reference sequence). This CDR3 is CASSHGLAAQAKRFF. Written as DNA, the CDR3 is TGTGCCAGCAGCCACGGACTCGCCGCCCAGGCAAAACGATTCTTC.

V and J are TRBV28 and TRBJ1-2, with 9 nucleotides matching TRBD1. The germline gives CDR1 MDHEN, CDR2 SYDVKM. The CDR3 is made up of 16 amino acids. Trimming took 4 bases from V and 6 from J; bases not matched to a gene: 12. The chain's CDR3 is CASSYYGGTGGDGYTF. The CDR3 coding sequence is TGTGCCAGCAGTTACTATGGGGGCACAGGGGGCGATGGCTACACCTTC.